What follows are 13 T cell receptor beta chains derived from one specimen sequenced in a study of CD4 T cells in relation to SARS-CoV-2 and coronaviruses. Here immunoSEQ multiplex PCR was the method, and the copy in TCRdb shows in-frame clones only, minus some. The table includes around 41,000 clones, over 75% detected once. No antigen is known for these receptors. The sample was naive CD4+ T cells from PBMCs, cultured in vitro. Subset defined: naive CD4+ T cells isolated by negative enrichment. All receptors derive from an adult with COVID-19.

This rearrangement joins TRBV14 to TRBJ1-5; D remains unclear. Trimming pared 4 bases from V and 5 bases from J, leaving 18 bases between. Germline V CDR1 and CDR2: SGHDN, FVKESK. This CDR3 has 16 amino acids. In nucleotides, the CDR3 is TGTGCCAGCAGCCCCGGGCGGACGGCCATTCATCAGCCCCAGCATTTT. Encoded protein: CASSPGRTAIHQPQHF.

This clone was detected only a few times. The J gene is TRBJ1-1, the V gene TRBV4-2; D gene ambiguous. The CDR3 has 13 amino acids. The germline gives CDR1 LGHNA, CDR2 YNFKEQ. V gave up 0 bases and J gave up 7 bases, with 9 bases separating them. DNA for the CDR3: TGTGCCAGCAGCCAAGATTGGAGGGTTGAAGCTTTCTTT. Translated, it gives CASSQDWRVEAFF.

The chain combines TRBV3-1 (or the pseudogene TRBV3-2) with TRBJ2-5; D unclear. The CDR3 runs to 12 residues. V shed 4 bases and J shed 5 bases, with 8 bases lying between them. Germline V CDR1 and CDR2: LGHDT, YNNKEL (reference sequence). DNA for the CDR3: TGTGCCAGCAGCCTTCCCCCGGAGACCCAGTACTTC. Its translation is CASSLPPETQYF.

J is TRBJ2-5 and V is TRBV5-4; 10 bases match TRBD2. This CDR3 is 16 amino acids long. Unmatched junction bases numbered 6, after V lost 0 bases and J lost 4 bases. Germline V gene sequence: CDR1 SGHNT, CDR2 YYREEE (reference sequence). The CDR3 DNA reads as TGTGCCAGCAGCTTGGGGGAGACTAGCGGGCCAGAGACCCAGTACTTC. Its translation: CASSLGETSGPETQYF.

The J gene is TRBJ2-7, the V gene TRBV4-2; 9 nucleotides line up with TRBD2. This CDR3 contains 16 residues. The germline CDR1 and CDR2 sequences are LGHNA and YNFKEQ. Germline trimming cut 4 bases from V and 2 bases from J; bases unmatched to any gene: 9. The CDR3 DNA is TGTGCCAGCAGCCGAGTACTAGCGGGCGGCGCCTACGAGCAGTACTTC. This translates into CASSRVLAGGAYEQYF.

V gene TRBV5-6 combines with J gene TRBJ2-2; possible D gene TRBD2, 6 bases. V was clipped by 4 bases and J by 5 bases, with 18 bases between them. This CDR3 comprises 16 residues. The germline gives CDR1 SGHDT, CDR2 YYEEEE. CDR3 in amino acids: CASSPGWGRMTGELFF. DNA of the CDR3: TGTGCCAGCAGCCCGGGTTGGGGGAGGATGACCGGGGAGCTGTTTTTT.

Here the CDR3 DNA reads TGTGCCAGCAGGCGGACGACAGGGGCCGAGCAGTACTTC. As protein: CASRRTTGAEQYF. The chain joins TRBV28 to TRBJ2-7; 8 nucleotides match TRBD1. V shed 6 bases, J shed 6 bases, and the junction held 7 bases outside the gene matches. There are 13 residues in the CDR3. CDR1 MDHEN and CDR2 SYDVKM come from the germline V gene.

V is TRBV15 and J is TRBJ1-3; tentatively, D is TRBD1 (5 bases). Germline V gene lookup returns CDR1 LNHNV and CDR2 YYDKDF (reference sequence). Trimming shortened V by 0 bases and J by 2 bases, and 8 bases separated the two germline ends. The CDR3 runs 15 residues. CDR3 in DNA: TGTGCCACCAGCAGAGATGGCAGGGCTGGAAACACCATATATTTT. Translating gives CATSRDGRAGNTIYF.

The chain recombines TRBV7-2 with TRBJ2-7; 12 bases line up with TRBD1. Germline loops: CDR1 SGHTA, CDR2 FQGNSA. The CDR3 has 16 residues. V gave up 1 base and J gave up 7 bases; unmatched junction bases: 8. The CDR3 region is CASSLEPGQGAWEQYF. CDR3 nucleotide sequence: TGTGCCAGCAGCTTAGAACCGGGACAGGGGGCATGGGAGCAGTACTTC.

This clone was seen a single time. The V and J genes are TRBV14 and TRBJ2-1, with TRBD1 identical over 9 bases. The CDR3 loop spans 14 amino acids. The V segment lost 4 bases and the J segment 6 bases; nucleotides outside the gene matches: 4. The germline gives CDR1 SGHDN, CDR2 FVKESK. The chain's CDR3 is CASSLQTGGNEQFF. In DNA form, the CDR3 reads TGTGCCAGCAGCCTACAGACAGGGGGCAATGAGCAGTTCTTC.

The sample holds a few counts of this clone. The genes are TRBV5-1 and TRBJ1-1; D call uncertain. Germline V gene data show CDR1 as SGHRS and CDR2 as YFSETQ. CDR3 length: 14 residues. With 2 bases removed from V and 3 bases from J, the gap between germline ends came to 11 bases. CDR3 protein: CASSLTTEDTEAFF. In DNA form, the CDR3 reads TGCGCCAGCAGCTTAACAACAGAAGACACTGAAGCTTTCTTT.

This chain uses TRBV12-3 or TRBV12-4 with TRBJ2-7; D is unclear. The length of the CDR3 is 12 residues. Trimming took 6 bases from V and 2 from J, leaving 8 bases between them. The CDR3 coding sequence is TGTGCCAGCAGCCCTACACCCTACGAGCAGTACTTC. It codes for CASSPTPYEQYF.

The J gene is TRBJ1-5, the V gene TRBV6-6; D unresolved. The V end lost 8 bases, the J end lost 2 bases, and 13 bases lay between the germline ends. The CDR3 runs 14 residues. Germline V CDR1 and CDR2: MNHNY, SVGAGI (reference sequence). As DNA, the CDR3 is TGTGCCAGCCACCCCAGTGATCGCAATCAGCCCCAGCATTTT. Protein sequence: CASHPSDRNQPQHF.